This T cell receptor beta chain was recorded in a study of siplizumab effects on memory and regulatory T cells. On this clone itself: The sample contains more than one DNA sequence encoding this CDR3.

Generated by immunoSEQ multiplex PCR, the TCRdb table keeps only in-frame clones and is missing some. The table has 60,000 to 80,000 clones, roughly 85% seen once. The germline gives CDR1 SGHTA, CDR2 FQGNSA. After removal of 4 bases from V and 5 bases from J, the junction contained 2 bases not matched to a gene. There are 13 residues in the CDR3. Sequences were obtained from memory CD4+ T cells sorted from blood. The chain recombines TRBV7-2 with TRBJ1-5, with 7 bases aligning to TRBD1. This TCR was recovered from a human donor in good health. The CDR3, as DNA: TGTGCCAGCAGCTACAGGGGAGATCAGCCCCAGCATTTT. This encodes CASSYRGDQPQHF.